This entry features one TCR beta chain sequence. Clones were sequenced by immunoSEQ multiplex PCR, and TCRdb holds only the in-frame ones, with some missing. This table has a few hundred thousand clones, around 80% appearing once. This record belongs to a study of blood T cell repertoires in COVID-19. V was shortened by 4 bases and J by 0 bases, with 22 bases between the two germline ends. From germline, CDR1 is LGHDT and CDR2 YNNKEL (reference sequence). The CDR3 covers 19 residues. The sequencing input was PBMCs or T cells enriched from blood (not recorded which). The TCR comes from a man aged 25-40 years with acute COVID-19. The chain uses TRBV3-1 (or the pseudogene TRBV3-2) and TRBJ1-3; a weak D match, TRBD1 (5 bases). The CDR3 nucleotides read TGTGCCAGCAGCCCAATAGGGACTCTCAAAGGGTCCTCTGGAAACACCATATATTTT. Its translation: CASSPIGTLKGSSGNTIYF.